Listed below are T cell receptor beta chains from one sample, sequenced in a study of blood T cell repertoires in COVID-19. Some clones are missing from TCRdb's copy, which holds only in-frame ones; the method was immunoSEQ multiplex PCR. The table records about 280,000 clones, around 90% of them present only once. Material for sequencing was peripheral blood. The receptors come from a woman aged 40-49 years who had recovered from COVID-19. The CDR3 runs from the conserved cysteine through the conserved F or W. The D gene is left open where the match is weak. Clone size is stated in some rows and not others, as once, few, many or a class when expanded.

D: TRBD1
J: TRBJ2-7
V: TRBV6-5
size: once
DNA: TGTGCCAGCAGTCGCCAGGGGGTTAGCTACGAGCAGTACTTC
CDR3: CASSRQGVSYEQYF

D: TRBD1
J: TRBJ1-2
V: TRBV13
size: -
DNA: TGTGCCAGCAGCCGACAGGGGGCTGGCTACACCTTC
CDR3: CASSRQGAGYTF

D: -
J: TRBJ2-3
V: TRBV27
size: -
DNA: TGTGCCAGCAGCGGACGGACAGCTAGCACAGATACGCAGTATTTT
CDR3: CASSGRTASTDTQYF

D: TRBD2
J: TRBJ2-1
V: TRBV7-3
size: -
DNA: TGTGCCAGCAGCCCAGTAGCGGGAGAAGGGAATGAGCAGTTCTTC
CDR3: CASSPVAGEGNEQFF

D: -
J: TRBJ1-5
V: TRBV15
size: -
DNA: TGTGCCACCAGCAGAGAGTCAGTTGGACAGAGCAATCAGCCCCAGCATTTT
CDR3: CATSRESVGQSNQPQHF

D: -
J: TRBJ2-7
V: TRBV4-1
size: once
DNA: TGCGCCAGCAGCGCACAGGGCTCTTCCTACGAGCAGTACTTC
CDR3: CASSAQGSSYEQYF

D: -
J: TRBJ2-1
V: TRBV29-1
size: -
DNA: TGCAGCGTTGGATCCGGAGGGAGCGTCGGTTGGAATGAGCAGTTCTTC
CDR3: CSVGSGGSVGWNEQFF

D: TRBD1
J: TRBJ1-1
V: TRBV6-5
size: -
DNA: TGTGCCAGCACACTGGACAGGGACTTCGATACTGAAGCTTTCTTT
CDR3: CASTLDRDFDTEAFF

D: -
J: TRBJ2-5
V: TRBV4-1
size: -
DNA: TGCGCCAGCAGCCAAGGGGCAGGGTGGGAGACCCAGTACTTC
CDR3: CASSQGAGWETQYF

D: TRBD2
J: TRBJ2-2
V: TRBV11-2
size: -
DNA: TGTGCCAGCACCTCCCCCCTAGCGGGAGGGCCATTGGCCGGGGAGCTGTTTTTT
CDR3: CASTSPLAGGPLAGELFF

D: TRBD2
J: TRBJ2-7
V: TRBV24-1
size: -
DNA: TGTGCCACCAGTGATAGACTAGCGGGAGCGGACGAGCAGTACTTC
CDR3: CATSDRLAGADEQYF

D: TRBD1
J: TRBJ2-7
V: TRBV7-9
size: -
DNA: TGTGCCAGCAGCCCCCGACAGGGGTGGAACGAGCAGTACTTC
CDR3: CASSPRQGWNEQYF

D: -
J: TRBJ2-2
V: TRBV7-2
size: -
DNA: TGTGCCAGCAGCTCTAAGCGGGCGAACACCGGGGAGCTGTTTTTT
CDR3: CASSSKRANTGELFF

D: TRBD1
J: TRBJ2-2
V: TRBV19
size: -
DNA: TGTGCCAGTACCGCCGGGACAGGTAACACCGGGGAGCTGTTTTTT
CDR3: CASTAGTGNTGELFF

D: TRBD1
J: TRBJ1-4
V: TRBV27
size: -
DNA: TGTGCCAGCAGGGGACAGGGGGCCAGTGAAGATGAAAAACTGTTTTTT
CDR3: CASRGQGASEDEKLFF

D: TRBD1
J: TRBJ1-4
V: TRBV10-3
size: once
DNA: TGTGCCATCAGGGACAGGGCTGGTGGTCATGAAAAACTGTTTTTT
CDR3: CAIRDRAGGHEKLFF

D: TRBD2
J: TRBJ2-1
V: TRBV7-9
size: -
DNA: TGTGCCAGCAGCCCCTCTAGCGGGAGCGAACTTTTCAATGAGCAGTTCTTC
CDR3: CASSPSSGSELFNEQFF

D: TRBD1
J: TRBJ2-5
V: TRBV5-6
size: once
DNA: TGTGCCAGCAGCGGGACAGGGAGGGAAGAGACCCAGTACTTC
CDR3: CASSGTGREETQYF

D: TRBD2
J: TRBJ2-3
V: TRBV18
size: -
DNA: TGTGCCAGCTCACCCCCGCAGCGGGATAAGAGCACAGATACGCAGTATTTT
CDR3: CASSPPQRDKSTDTQYF

D: -
J: TRBJ1-1
V: TRBV5-1
size: -
DNA: TGCGCCAGCAGCTTCCTAAGGAACACTGAAGCTTTCTTT
CDR3: CASSFLRNTEAFF

D: -
J: TRBJ2-3
V: TRBV24-1
size: -
DNA: TGTGCCACCAGTGGTTTCCTTTCCACAGATACGCAGTATTTT
CDR3: CATSGFLSTDTQYF

D: -
J: TRBJ2-5
V: TRBV13
size: -
DNA: TGTGCCAGCAGCTCCTTCGCGGCGGTTCAAGAGACCCAGTACTTC
CDR3: CASSSFAAVQETQYF

D: -
J: TRBJ1-5
V: TRBV19
size: -
DNA: TGTGCCAGTAGCTCTCAGGGGCCCGGTAGCAATCAGCCCCAGCATTTT
CDR3: CASSSQGPGSNQPQHF

D: TRBD2
J: TRBJ2-7
V: TRBV10-3
size: -
DNA: TGTGCCATCAGTGAACTAGCGGGAGACTACGAGCAGTACTTC
CDR3: CAISELAGDYEQYF

D: -
J: TRBJ2-7
V: TRBV28
size: once
DNA: TGTGCCAGCAGGTCGTTTCAGGGGAGGGAGGGCCTGTTCTACGAGCAGTACTTC
CDR3: CASRSFQGREGLFYEQYF

D: TRBD2
J: TRBJ2-7
V: TRBV7-2
size: -
DNA: TGTGCCAGCAGCACTACTAGCGTCGAGCAGTACTTC
CDR3: CASSTTSVEQYF

D: TRBD2
J: TRBJ2-5
V: TRBV12-3/TRBV12-4
size: -
DNA: TGTGCCAGCACCAGCGGGGGGGAGACCCAGTACTTC
CDR3: CASTSGGETQYF

D: TRBD1
J: TRBJ1-2
V: TRBV6-2/TRBV6-3
size: -
DNA: TGTGCCAGCAGTTCCGTCCGGGACAGGGGAAGCTACACCTTC
CDR3: CASSSVRDRGSYTF

D: -
J: TRBJ2-2
V: TRBV6-5
size: -
DNA: TGTGCCAGCAGTTTCCAACAGGTCGGGGAGCTGTTTTTT
CDR3: CASSFQQVGELFF

D: TRBD1
J: TRBJ2-3
V: TRBV20-1
size: -
DNA: TGCAGTGCTAGTTCAGACAGGGCTGGCGCCATCGGGCTGCCAGATACGCAGTATTTT
CDR3: CSASSDRAGAIGLPDTQYF

D: TRBD2
J: TRBJ2-1
V: TRBV18
size: -
DNA: TGTGCCAGCTCACCCCCTAGCGGAATCTCCTACAATGAGCAGTTCTTC
CDR3: CASSPPSGISYNEQFF

D: TRBD2
J: TRBJ2-5
V: TRBV19
size: -
DNA: TGTGCCAGTAGTGTAAAACCGCCGGGACTAGCGGGACGGTACCAAGAGACCCAGTACTTC
CDR3: CASSVKPPGLAGRYQETQYF

D: -
J: TRBJ2-4
V: TRBV2
size: -
DNA: TGTGCCAGCAGTGAACTCCCTGCGGACATTCAGTACTTC
CDR3: CASSELPADIQYF

D: -
J: TRBJ2-1
V: TRBV2
size: -
DNA: TGTGCCAGCATCCGGGTAGCCTACAATGAGCAGTTCTTC
CDR3: CASIRVAYNEQFF

D: -
J: TRBJ1-5
V: TRBV24-1
size: many
DNA: TGTGCCACCAGTGATTTAAGGGGGAGAACCCAGCATTTT
CDR3: CATSDLRGRTQHF

D: -
J: TRBJ1-4
V: TRBV21-1
size: -
DNA: TGTGCCAGCAGCAAAGGTGGGGACAGGGCCCCGTGTTCGGTTGAAAAACTGTTTTTT
CDR3: CASSKGGDRAPCSVEKLFF

D: -
J: TRBJ2-5
V: TRBV10-3
size: -
DNA: TGTGCCATCAGTGACTCCCGAGCAGAGACCCAGTACTTC
CDR3: CAISDSRAETQYF

D: -
J: TRBJ2-7
V: TRBV15
size: few
DNA: TGTGCCACCAGCCCCGAGAGCTGGAGGAGCTACGAGCAGTACTTC
CDR3: CATSPESWRSYEQYF

D: TRBD1
J: TRBJ2-3
V: TRBV5-1
size: -
DNA: TGCGCCAGCAGCTTGGCCAGGGACAGGTACACAGATACGCAGTATTTT
CDR3: CASSLARDRYTDTQYF

D: TRBD2
J: TRBJ2-2
V: TRBV27
size: -
DNA: TGTGCCAGCAGCGGACTAGCGGCGAACACCGGGGAGCTGTTTTTT
CDR3: CASSGLAANTGELFF

D: TRBD2
J: TRBJ2-1
V: TRBV3-1/TRBV3-2
size: -
DNA: TGTGCCAGCAGCCACGGGAGGCTGATGGATCCTAATGAGCAGTTCTTC
CDR3: CASSHGRLMDPNEQFF

D: -
J: TRBJ2-7
V: TRBV24-1
size: -
DNA: TGTGCCACCAGTGATTCTGCGGACAGAACCTACGAGCAGTACTTC
CDR3: CATSDSADRTYEQYF

D: TRBD1
J: TRBJ2-3
V: TRBV24-1
size: -
DNA: TGTGCCACCAGTGATGGGACGACAGGGTTTTCCACAGATACGCAGTATTTT
CDR3: CATSDGTTGFSTDTQYF

D: -
J: TRBJ2-1
V: TRBV5-1
size: -
DNA: TGCGCCAGCAGCTTAGAGGTAGCCTACAATGAGCAGTTCTTC
CDR3: CASSLEVAYNEQFF

D: -
J: TRBJ2-1
V: TRBV4-2
size: few
DNA: TGTGCCAGCAGCCAAAGCTGGTCGACTATCAATGAGCAGTTCTTC
CDR3: CASSQSWSTINEQFF

D: TRBD2
J: TRBJ2-7
V: TRBV5-6
size: -
DNA: TGTGCCAGCAGCCAGGGGCGGGGGGACCACGAGCAGTACTTC
CDR3: CASSQGRGDHEQYF

D: TRBD1
J: TRBJ2-5
V: TRBV29-1
size: -
DNA: TGCAGCGTGAGCGGACAGGCGATCCAAGAGACCCAGTACTTC
CDR3: CSVSGQAIQETQYF

D: -
J: TRBJ2-3
V: TRBV11-1
size: -
DNA: TGTGCCAGCACCTCGGGGGGCGGGAGCCTCACAGATACGCAGTATTTT
CDR3: CASTSGGGSLTDTQYF

D: TRBD1
J: TRBJ2-6
V: TRBV5-1
size: -
DNA: TGCGCCAGCAGCTTGGTAACAGGGGCTGGGGCCAACGTCCTGACTTTC
CDR3: CASSLVTGAGANVLTF

D: TRBD2
J: TRBJ2-3
V: TRBV9
size: -
DNA: TGTGCCAGCAGCGTCCAACCTGGGGACCCAGCGGGAGACACAGATACGCAGTATTTT
CDR3: CASSVQPGDPAGDTDTQYF

D: -
J: TRBJ2-6
V: TRBV6-5
size: -
DNA: TGTGCCAGCAGGTCTTCTGGGGCCAACGTCCTGACTTTC
CDR3: CASRSSGANVLTF

D: TRBD1
J: TRBJ2-2
V: TRBV4-1
size: -
DNA: TGCGCCAGCAGCCAAGATTTCCAGGGGGAAGGACAAGGGACCGGGGAGCTGTTTTTT
CDR3: CASSQDFQGEGQGTGELFF

D: TRBD1
J: TRBJ2-7
V: TRBV5-4
size: -
DNA: TGTGCCAGCAGCTTGGAAGGGGGACAGCAGTCTCGAGAGCAGTACTTC
CDR3: CASSLEGGQQSREQYF

D: -
J: TRBJ1-2
V: TRBV4-1
size: -
DNA: TGCGCCAGCAGCCAGGGCCCTAGCCTCGGCTACACCTTC
CDR3: CASSQGPSLGYTF

D: TRBD2
J: TRBJ2-1
V: TRBV10-3
size: -
DNA: TGTGCCATCAGTGAGTCGCCTAGCGGGACCTTCTACAATGAGCAGTTCTTC
CDR3: CAISESPSGTFYNEQFF

D: TRBD1
J: TRBJ1-5
V: TRBV28
size: -
DNA: TGTGCCAGCAGACCGGGACAGGGCGATCAGCCCCAGCATTTT
CDR3: CASRPGQGDQPQHF

D: -
J: TRBJ2-4
V: TRBV12-3/TRBV12-4
size: -
DNA: TGTGCCAGCAGTTTAGGCGGAAACATTCAGTACTTC
CDR3: CASSLGGNIQYF

D: -
J: TRBJ1-5
V: TRBV18
size: -
DNA: TGTGCCAGCTCACCAAGTCAGGGCAATCAGCCCCAGCATTTT
CDR3: CASSPSQGNQPQHF

D: -
J: TRBJ1-6
V: TRBV27
size: -
DNA: TGTGCCAGCAGTTTTTCCGCAGGGGCGTCGAATTCACCCCTCCACTTT
CDR3: CASSFSAGASNSPLHF